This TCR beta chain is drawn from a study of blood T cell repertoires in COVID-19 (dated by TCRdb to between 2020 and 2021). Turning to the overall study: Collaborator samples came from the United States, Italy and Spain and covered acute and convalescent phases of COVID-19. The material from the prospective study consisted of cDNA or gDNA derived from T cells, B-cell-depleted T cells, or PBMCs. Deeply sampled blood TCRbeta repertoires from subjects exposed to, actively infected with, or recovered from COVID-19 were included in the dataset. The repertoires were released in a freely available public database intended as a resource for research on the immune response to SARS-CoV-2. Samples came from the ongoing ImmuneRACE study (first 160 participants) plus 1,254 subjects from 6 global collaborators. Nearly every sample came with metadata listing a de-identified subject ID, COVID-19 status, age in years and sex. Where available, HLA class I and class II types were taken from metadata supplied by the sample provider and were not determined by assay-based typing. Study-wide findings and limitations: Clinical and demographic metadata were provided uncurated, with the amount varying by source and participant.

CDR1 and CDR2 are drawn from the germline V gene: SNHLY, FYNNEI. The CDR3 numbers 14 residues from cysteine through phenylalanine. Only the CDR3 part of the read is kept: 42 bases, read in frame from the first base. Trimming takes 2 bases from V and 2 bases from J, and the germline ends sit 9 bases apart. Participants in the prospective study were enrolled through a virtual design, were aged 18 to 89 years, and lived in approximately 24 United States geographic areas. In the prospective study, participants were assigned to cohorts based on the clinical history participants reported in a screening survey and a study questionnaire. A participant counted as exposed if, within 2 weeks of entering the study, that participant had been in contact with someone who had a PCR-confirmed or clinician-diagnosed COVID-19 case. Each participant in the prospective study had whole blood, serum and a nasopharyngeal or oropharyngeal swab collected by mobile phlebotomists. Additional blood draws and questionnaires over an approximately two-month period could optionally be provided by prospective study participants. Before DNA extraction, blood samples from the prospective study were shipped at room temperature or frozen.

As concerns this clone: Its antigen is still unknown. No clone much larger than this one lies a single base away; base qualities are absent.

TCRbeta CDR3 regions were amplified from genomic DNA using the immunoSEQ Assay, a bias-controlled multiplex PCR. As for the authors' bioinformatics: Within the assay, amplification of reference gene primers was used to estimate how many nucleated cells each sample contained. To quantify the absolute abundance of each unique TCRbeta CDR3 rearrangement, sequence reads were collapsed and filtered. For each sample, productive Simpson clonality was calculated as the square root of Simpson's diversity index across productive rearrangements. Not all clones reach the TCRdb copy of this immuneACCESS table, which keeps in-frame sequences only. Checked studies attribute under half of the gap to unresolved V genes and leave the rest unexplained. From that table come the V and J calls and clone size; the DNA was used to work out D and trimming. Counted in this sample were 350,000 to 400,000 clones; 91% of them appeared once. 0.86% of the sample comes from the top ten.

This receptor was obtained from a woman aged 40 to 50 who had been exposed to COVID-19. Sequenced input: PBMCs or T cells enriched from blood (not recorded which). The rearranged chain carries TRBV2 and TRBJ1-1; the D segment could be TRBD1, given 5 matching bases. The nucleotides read TGTGCCAGCAGTGAATGGGGCAGAAACACTGAAGCTTTCTTT. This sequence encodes CASSEWGRNTEAFF.